A selection of T cell receptor beta chains follows, all from one sample in a study of CD8 T cells in Susac syndrome. MiXCR, applied by TCRdb to the immunoSEQ multiplex PCR reads, yields one record per CDR3 protein. The sample lists some 110,000 distinct CDR3 sequences, over 90% occurring once. Sequencing was carried out using CD8+ T cells from PBMCs. The receptors were gathered from a human donor with Susac syndrome. The conserved cysteine and the conserved F or W are not part of the CDR3 here. The D gene is left open where the match is weak. Expanded clones get a size class; other rows say once, few or many, or leave the size out.

J gene	V gene	D gene	clone size	CDR3 protein
TRBJ2-3	TRBV18	TRBD1	.	ASSPTGSNTDTQY
TRBJ2-7	TRBV9	.	.	ASSAYGGSYEQY
TRBJ1-1	TRBV9	TRBD1	.	ASSTRDSPFGTEAF
TRBJ2-7	TRBV19	TRBD2	.	ASSAGAVYEQY
TRBJ2-7	TRBV2	TRBD1	once	ASRDRGEEEQY
TRBJ2-1	TRBV11-1	.	.	ASSLGPGYNEQF
TRBJ2-1	TRBV10-3	.	.	AISDTYNEQF
TRBJ2-3	TRBV9	TRBD2	.	ASSVTSGGATDTQY
TRBJ1-4	TRBV5-4	TRBD1	.	ASSQTPGQGREKLF
TRBJ2-7	TRBV5-1	.	.	ASSFGAEDYEQY
TRBJ2-3	TRBV20-1	TRBD1	.	SASEPGQGADTQY
TRBJ2-7	TRBV9	.	.	ASSEGVPGPYEQY
TRBJ1-2	TRBV3-1	.	.	ASSQEEVRGYGYT
TRBJ2-7	TRBV1	.	.	TSSQDQQGSGEQY
TRBJ2-7	TRBV14	.	.	ASSHSSFTSYEQY
TRBJ2-3	TRBV7-2	.	.	ASSPSPTGFDTQY
TRBJ1-5	TRBV29-1	.	once	SVGQPNQPQH
TRBJ2-3	TRBV29-1	TRBD1	.	SVEFAGQGSTDTQY
TRBJ2-7	TRBV5-4	.	.	ASSLGPHEQY
TRBJ2-7	TRBV25-1	TRBD1	.	ASSDHFPGQGPTWEQY
TRBJ1-2	TRBV7-9	TRBD1	.	ASSLTGTGGAVYGYT
TRBJ1-6	TRBV6-6	.	.	ASRPLEGGGNSPLH
TRBJ2-5	TRBV5-4	TRBD2	.	ASGLAGLPQETQY
TRBJ2-3	TRBV29-1	TRBD2	.	SVEGGTSGDTQY
TRBJ1-1	TRBV6-5	.	.	ASSYSGRMNTEAF
TRBJ2-4	TRBV9	.	.	ASSVKGLAKNIQY
TRBJ1-4	TRBV13	.	.	ASSFESADEKLF
TRBJ1-1	TRBV5-5	.	.	ASSLGSAAPDF
TRBJ2-7	TRBV10-3	.	.	AISFDYEQY
TRBJ1-2	TRBV29-1	TRBD1	.	SVPDWDRGLYGYT
TRBJ2-5	TRBV2	TRBD2	.	ASRMDSGARQTQY
TRBJ1-6	TRBV12-3/TRBV12-4	.	.	ASSQNGYNSPLH
TRBJ2-1	TRBV27	TRBD2	.	ASSSGLAGNNEQF
TRBJ2-4	TRBV3-1	.	.	ASSQGSGDLAKNIQY
TRBJ2-7	TRBV30	.	.	AWSVVLGVSYEQY
TRBJ1-2	TRBV9	TRBD1	once	ASSVVTGGGYT
TRBJ2-5	TRBV2	.	.	ASSGGSGQETQY
TRBJ2-3	TRBV7-9	.	.	ASSLVGDDTQY
TRBJ1-2	TRBV29-1	TRBD1	.	SARDRGPNYGYT
TRBJ2-5	TRBV7-9	.	.	ASSFAAGIEQTQY
TRBJ1-2	TRBV30	.	once	AWSLGNYGYT
TRBJ2-7	TRBV12-3/TRBV12-4	TRBD1	.	ASSPGTGVNEQY
TRBJ2-7	TRBV2	TRBD1	.	ASRGQGPYEQY
TRBJ2-7	TRBV12-3/TRBV12-4	.	.	ASSLGRPYEQY
TRBJ1-1	TRBV29-1	.	few	SVLRVTEAF
TRBJ1-5	TRBV20-1	.	once	SASSPLQH
TRBJ2-6	TRBV3-1	.	.	ASSAPGAGANVLT
TRBJ2-7	TRBV3-1	.	once	ASSQESGIAGEQY
TRBJ2-1	TRBV12-3/TRBV12-4	.	.	ASSSAGVIEQF
TRBJ1-5	TRBV2	.	.	ATRTDSNQPQH
TRBJ2-1	TRBV29-1	.	once	SAAGHNEQF
TRBJ2-3	TRBV4-2	TRBD2	.	ASSPERTSGGVDTQY
TRBJ1-2	TRBV4-3	.	.	ASSQDIGGSGYT
TRBJ2-1	TRBV7-9	.	.	ASSLSGRANEQF
TRBJ1-5	TRBV20-1	TRBD1	.	SARALTGDNQPQH
TRBJ1-1	TRBV30	.	.	AWSTGGLNTEAF
TRBJ2-7	TRBV20-1	TRBD1	once	SARSRDRSSYEQY
TRBJ1-1	TRBV7-9	.	once	ASSQTATTEAF
TRBJ1-2	TRBV15	.	.	ATSRGTGYGYT
TRBJ2-2	TRBV6-5	TRBD1	.	ASSPGTAGTGELF